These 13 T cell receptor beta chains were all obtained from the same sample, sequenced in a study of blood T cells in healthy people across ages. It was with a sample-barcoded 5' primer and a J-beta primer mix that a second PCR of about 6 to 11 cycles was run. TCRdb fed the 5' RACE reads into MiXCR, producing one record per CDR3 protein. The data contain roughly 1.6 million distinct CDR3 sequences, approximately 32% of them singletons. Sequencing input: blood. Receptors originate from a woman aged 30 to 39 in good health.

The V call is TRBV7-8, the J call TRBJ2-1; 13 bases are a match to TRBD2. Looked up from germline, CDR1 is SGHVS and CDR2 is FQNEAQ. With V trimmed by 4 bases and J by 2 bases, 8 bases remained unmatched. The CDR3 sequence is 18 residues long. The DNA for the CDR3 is TGTGCCAGCAGCTCAACTAGCGGGAGGGCCGGGCCCTACAATGAGCAGTTCTTC. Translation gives CASSSTSGRAGPYNEQFF.

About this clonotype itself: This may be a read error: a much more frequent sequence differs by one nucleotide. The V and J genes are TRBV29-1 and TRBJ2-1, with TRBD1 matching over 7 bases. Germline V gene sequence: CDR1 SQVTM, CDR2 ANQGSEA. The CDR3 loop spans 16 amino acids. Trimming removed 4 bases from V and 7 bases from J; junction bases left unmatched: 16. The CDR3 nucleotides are TGCAGCGTTGTACCCGGGACAGAGAGTCAGTGGAATGAGCAGTTCTTC. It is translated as CSVVPGTESQWNEQFF.

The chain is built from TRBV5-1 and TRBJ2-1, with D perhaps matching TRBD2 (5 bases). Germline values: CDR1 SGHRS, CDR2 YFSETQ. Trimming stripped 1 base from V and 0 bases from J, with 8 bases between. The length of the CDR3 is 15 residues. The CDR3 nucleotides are TGCGCCAGCAGCTTGAACGGGGACTCCTACAATGAGCAGTTCTTC. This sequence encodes CASSLNGDSYNEQFF.

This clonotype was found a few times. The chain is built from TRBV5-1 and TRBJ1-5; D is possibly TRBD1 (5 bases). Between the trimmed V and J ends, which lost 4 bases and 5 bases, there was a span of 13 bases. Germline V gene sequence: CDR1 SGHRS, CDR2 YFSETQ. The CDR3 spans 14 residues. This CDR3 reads CASSPSGGDQPQHF. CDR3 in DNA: TGCGCCAGCAGCCCCAGCGGGGGGGATCAGCCCCAGCATTTT.

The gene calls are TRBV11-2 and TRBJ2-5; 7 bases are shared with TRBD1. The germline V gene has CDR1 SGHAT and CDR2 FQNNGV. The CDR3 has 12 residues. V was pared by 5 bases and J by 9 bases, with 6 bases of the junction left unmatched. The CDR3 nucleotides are TGTGCCAGCAGCCCCGGACAGGCGCCCCAGTACTTC. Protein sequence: CASSPGQAPQYF.

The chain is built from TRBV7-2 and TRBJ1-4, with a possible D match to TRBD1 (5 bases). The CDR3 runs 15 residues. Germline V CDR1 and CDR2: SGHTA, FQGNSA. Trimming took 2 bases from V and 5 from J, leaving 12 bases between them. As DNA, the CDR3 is TGTGCCAGCAGCTTACCGTCCGGGGCCAATGAAAAACTGTTTTTT. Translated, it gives CASSLPSGANEKLFF. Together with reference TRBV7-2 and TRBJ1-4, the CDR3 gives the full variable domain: GAGVSQSPSNKVTEKGKDVELRCDPISGHTALYWYRQSLGQGLEFLIYFQGNSAPDKSGLPSDRFSAERTGGSVSTLTIQRTQQEDSAVYLCASSLPSGANEKLFFGSGTQLSVL.

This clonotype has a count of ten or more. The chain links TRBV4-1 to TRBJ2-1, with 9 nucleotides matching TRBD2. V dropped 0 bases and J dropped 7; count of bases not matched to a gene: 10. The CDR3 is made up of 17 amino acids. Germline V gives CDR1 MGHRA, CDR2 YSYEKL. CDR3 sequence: CASSQDEGLAGTNEQFF. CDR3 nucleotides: TGCGCCAGCAGCCAAGACGAAGGCCTAGCGGGAACTAATGAGCAGTTCTTC.

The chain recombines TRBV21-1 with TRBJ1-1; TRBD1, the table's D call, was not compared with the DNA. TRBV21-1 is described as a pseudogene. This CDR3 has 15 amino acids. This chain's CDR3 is CASSNEGISPTEAFF. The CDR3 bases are TGTGCCAGCAGCAATGAGGGGATATCCCCCACTGAAGCTTTCTTT.

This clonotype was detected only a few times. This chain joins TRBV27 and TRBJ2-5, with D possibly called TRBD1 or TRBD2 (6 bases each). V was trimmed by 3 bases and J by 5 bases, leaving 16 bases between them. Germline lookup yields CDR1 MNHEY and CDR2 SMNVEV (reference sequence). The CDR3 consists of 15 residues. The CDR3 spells CASSLGGTPGETQYF. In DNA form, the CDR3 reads TGTGCCAGCAGTTTGGGCGGGACACCTGGGGAGACCCAGTACTTC.

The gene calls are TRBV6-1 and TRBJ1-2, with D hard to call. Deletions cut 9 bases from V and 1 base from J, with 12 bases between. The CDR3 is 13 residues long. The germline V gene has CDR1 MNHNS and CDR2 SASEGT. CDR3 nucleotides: TGTGCCAGTGCCATAACGGTTAACTATGGCTACACCTTC. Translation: CASAITVNYGYTF.

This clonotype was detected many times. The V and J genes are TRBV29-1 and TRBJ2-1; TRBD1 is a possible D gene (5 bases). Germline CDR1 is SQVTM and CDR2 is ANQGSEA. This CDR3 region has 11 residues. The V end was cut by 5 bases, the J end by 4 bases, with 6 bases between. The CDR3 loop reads CSVRTYNEQFF. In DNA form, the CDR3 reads TGCAGCGTTAGGACATACAATGAGCAGTTCTTC.

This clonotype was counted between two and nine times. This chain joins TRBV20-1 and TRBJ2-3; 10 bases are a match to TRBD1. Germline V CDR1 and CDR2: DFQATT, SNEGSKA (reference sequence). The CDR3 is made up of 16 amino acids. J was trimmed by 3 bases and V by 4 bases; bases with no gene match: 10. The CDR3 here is CSATGTGVRRTDTQYF. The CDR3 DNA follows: TGCAGTGCTACCGGGACAGGGGTGAGGAGGACAGATACGCAGTATTTT.

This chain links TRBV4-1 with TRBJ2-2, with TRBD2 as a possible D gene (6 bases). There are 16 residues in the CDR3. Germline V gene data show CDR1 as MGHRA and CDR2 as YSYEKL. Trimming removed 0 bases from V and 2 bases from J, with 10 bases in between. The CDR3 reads CASSQDRRGNTGELFF. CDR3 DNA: TGCGCCAGCAGCCAAGATAGGCGGGGCAACACCGGGGAGCTGTTTTTT.